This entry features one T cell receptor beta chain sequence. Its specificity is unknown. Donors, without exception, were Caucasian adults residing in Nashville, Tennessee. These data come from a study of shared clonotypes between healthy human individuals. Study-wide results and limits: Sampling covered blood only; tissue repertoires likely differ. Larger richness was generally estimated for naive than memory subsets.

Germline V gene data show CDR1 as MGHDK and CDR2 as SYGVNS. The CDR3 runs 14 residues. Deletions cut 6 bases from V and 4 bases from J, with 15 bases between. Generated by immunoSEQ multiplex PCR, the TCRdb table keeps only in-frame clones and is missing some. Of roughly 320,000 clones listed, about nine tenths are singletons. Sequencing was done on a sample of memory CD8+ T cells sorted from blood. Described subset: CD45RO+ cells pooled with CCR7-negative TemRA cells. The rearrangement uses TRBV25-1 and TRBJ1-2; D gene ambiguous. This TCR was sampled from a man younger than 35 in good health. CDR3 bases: TGTGCCAGCAGCCACCCGACAAGTCTCTATGGCTACACCTTC. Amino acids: CASSHPTSLYGYTF.